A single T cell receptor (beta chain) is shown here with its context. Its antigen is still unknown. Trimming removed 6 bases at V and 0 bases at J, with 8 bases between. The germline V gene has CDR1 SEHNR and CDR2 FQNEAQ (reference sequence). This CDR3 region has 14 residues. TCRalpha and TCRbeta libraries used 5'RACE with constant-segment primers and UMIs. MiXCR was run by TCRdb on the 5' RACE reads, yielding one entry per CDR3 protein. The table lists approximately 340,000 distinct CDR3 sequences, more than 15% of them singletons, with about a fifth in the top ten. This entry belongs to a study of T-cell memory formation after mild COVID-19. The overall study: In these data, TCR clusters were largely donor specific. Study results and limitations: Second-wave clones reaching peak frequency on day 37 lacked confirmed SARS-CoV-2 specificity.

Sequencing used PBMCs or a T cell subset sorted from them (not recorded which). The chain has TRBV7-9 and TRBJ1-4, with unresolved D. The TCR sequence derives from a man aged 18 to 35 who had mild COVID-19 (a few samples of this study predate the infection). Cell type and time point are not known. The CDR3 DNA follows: TGTGCCAGCAGAAGACTCGCAACTAATGAAAAACTGTTTTTT. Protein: CASRRLATNEKLFF.